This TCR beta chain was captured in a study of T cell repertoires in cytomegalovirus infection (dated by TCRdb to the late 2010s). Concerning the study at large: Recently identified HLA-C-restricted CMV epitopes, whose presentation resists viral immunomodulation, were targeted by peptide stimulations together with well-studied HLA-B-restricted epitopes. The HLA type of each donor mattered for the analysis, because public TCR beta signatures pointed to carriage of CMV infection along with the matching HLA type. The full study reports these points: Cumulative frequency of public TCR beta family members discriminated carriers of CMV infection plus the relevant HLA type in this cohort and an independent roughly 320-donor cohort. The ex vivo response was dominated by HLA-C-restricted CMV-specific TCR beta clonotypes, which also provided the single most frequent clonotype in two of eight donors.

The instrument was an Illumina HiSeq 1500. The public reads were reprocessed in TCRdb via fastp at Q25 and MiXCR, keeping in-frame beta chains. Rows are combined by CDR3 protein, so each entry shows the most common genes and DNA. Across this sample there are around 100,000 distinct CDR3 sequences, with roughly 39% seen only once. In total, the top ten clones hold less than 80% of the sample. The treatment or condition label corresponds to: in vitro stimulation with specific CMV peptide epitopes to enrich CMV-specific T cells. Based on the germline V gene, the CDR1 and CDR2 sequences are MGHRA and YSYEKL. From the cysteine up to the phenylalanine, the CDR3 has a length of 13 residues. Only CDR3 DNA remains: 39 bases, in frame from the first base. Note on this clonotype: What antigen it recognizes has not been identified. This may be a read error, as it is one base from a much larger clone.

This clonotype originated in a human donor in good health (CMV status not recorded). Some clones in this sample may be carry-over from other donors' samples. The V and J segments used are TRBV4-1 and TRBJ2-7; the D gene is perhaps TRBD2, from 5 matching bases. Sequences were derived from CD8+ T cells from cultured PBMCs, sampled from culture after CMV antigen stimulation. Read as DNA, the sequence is TGCGCCAGCAGCCAAGGGGGAGAGTACGAGCAGAACTTC. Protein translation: CASSQGGEYEQNF.